A selection of T cell receptor beta chains follows, all from one sample in a study of shared clonotypes between healthy human individuals. The data were produced by immunoSEQ multiplex PCR, yet TCRdb's version contains in-frame clones alone and is incomplete. The sample carries fewer than 850,000 clones, 95% to 97% recorded once. The sample was naive CD8+ T cells sorted from blood. The origin of the receptors is a man aged 25 to 40 in good health. The CDR3 runs from the conserved cysteine through the conserved F or W. D genes are given only for firm matches. Only some rows state a clone size, as once, few, many or a class for expanded clones.

j_gene: TRBJ1-1; v_gene: TRBV25-1; abundance: once; d_gene: .; CDR3aa: CASSLGGANTEAFF; CDR3nt: TGTGCCAGCAGCCTAGGGGGAGCGAACACTGAAGCTTTCTTT
j_gene: TRBJ2-2; v_gene: TRBV27; abundance: .; d_gene: TRBD1; CDR3aa: CASRVQGAGTGELFF; CDR3nt: TGTGCCAGCAGAGTACAGGGGGCAGGAACCGGGGAGCTGTTTTTT
j_gene: TRBJ1-2; v_gene: TRBV14; abundance: .; d_gene: TRBD1; CDR3aa: CASSLRDRGLYGYTF; CDR3nt: TGTGCCAGCAGCCTCCGGGACAGGGGGCTCTATGGCTACACCTTC
j_gene: TRBJ2-7; v_gene: TRBV4-1; abundance: .; d_gene: .; CDR3aa: CASSQESGRSYEQYF; CDR3nt: TGCGCCAGCAGCCAAGAGTCCGGGCGATCCTACGAGCAGTACTTC
j_gene: TRBJ2-1; v_gene: TRBV18; abundance: .; d_gene: TRBD2; CDR3aa: CASSPGGYEQFF; CDR3nt: TGTGCCAGCTCACCGGGAGGGTATGAGCAGTTCTTC
j_gene: TRBJ2-2; v_gene: TRBV2; abundance: .; d_gene: TRBD1; CDR3aa: CASRWRDRVPGELFF; CDR3nt: TGTGCCAGCAGGTGGCGGGACAGGGTCCCCGGGGAGCTGTTTTTT
j_gene: TRBJ2-2; v_gene: TRBV29-1; abundance: .; d_gene: .; CDR3aa: CSSRSLVTGELFF; CDR3nt: TGCAGCTCTAGGTCGCTGGTGACGGGGGAGCTGTTTTTT
j_gene: TRBJ2-7; v_gene: TRBV7-9; abundance: .; d_gene: TRBD1; CDR3aa: CASSQTGGAYEQYF; CDR3nt: TGTGCCAGCAGCCAAACAGGGGGCGCCTACGAGCAGTACTTC
j_gene: TRBJ2-7; v_gene: TRBV2; abundance: .; d_gene: TRBD1; CDR3aa: CASNHRDRHYEQYF; CDR3nt: TGTGCCAGCAACCACCGGGACAGACACTACGAGCAGTACTTC
j_gene: TRBJ2-1; v_gene: TRBV20-1; abundance: .; d_gene: .; CDR3aa: CSARDYNEQFF; CDR3nt: TGCAGTGCAAGGGACTACAATGAGCAGTTCTTC
j_gene: TRBJ2-7; v_gene: TRBV7-9; abundance: .; d_gene: .; CDR3aa: CASSPAGGTYEQYF; CDR3nt: TGTGCCAGCAGCCCAGCTGGTGGAACTTACGAGCAGTACTTC
j_gene: TRBJ2-7; v_gene: TRBV7-6; abundance: .; d_gene: TRBD1; CDR3aa: CASSLGVGTGEQYF; CDR3nt: TGTGCCAGCAGCTTAGGGGTAGGGACAGGCGAGCAGTACTTC
j_gene: TRBJ2-7; v_gene: TRBV5-1; abundance: once; d_gene: .; CDR3aa: CASSFTGAAYEQYF; CDR3nt: TGCGCCAGCAGCTTTACGGGAGCTGCATACGAGCAGTACTTC
j_gene: TRBJ2-1; v_gene: TRBV27; abundance: .; d_gene: TRBD2; CDR3aa: CASSLGGGSYNEQFF; CDR3nt: TGTGCCAGCAGTTTAGGCGGGGGCTCCTACAATGAGCAGTTCTTC
j_gene: TRBJ1-5; v_gene: TRBV19; abundance: .; d_gene: TRBD1; CDR3aa: CATQTGGAQPQHF; CDR3nt: TGTGCCACCCAGACAGGGGGTGCTCAGCCCCAGCATTTT
j_gene: TRBJ2-2; v_gene: TRBV7-6; abundance: .; d_gene: .; CDR3aa: CASSFSGAGELFF; CDR3nt: TGTGCCAGCAGCTTTTCGGGGGCCGGGGAGCTGTTTTTT
j_gene: TRBJ2-5; v_gene: TRBV14; abundance: .; d_gene: .; CDR3aa: CASSRNRDPGRETQYF; CDR3nt: TGTGCCAGCAGCCGAAATCGGGACCCGGGACGAGAGACCCAGTACTTC
j_gene: TRBJ2-3; v_gene: TRBV7-9; abundance: .; d_gene: TRBD2; CDR3aa: CASSLGPPGLAGSRGQYF; CDR3nt: TGTGCCAGCAGCTTGGGGCCGCCGGGACTAGCGGGAAGTCGGGGGCAGTATTTT